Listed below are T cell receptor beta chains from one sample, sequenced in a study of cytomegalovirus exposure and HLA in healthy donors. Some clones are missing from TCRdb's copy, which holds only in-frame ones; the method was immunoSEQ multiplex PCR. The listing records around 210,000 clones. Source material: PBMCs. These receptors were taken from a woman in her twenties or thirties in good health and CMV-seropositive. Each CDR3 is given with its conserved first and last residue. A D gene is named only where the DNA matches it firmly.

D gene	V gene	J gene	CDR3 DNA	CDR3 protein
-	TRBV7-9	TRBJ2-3	TGTGCCAGCAGCTTCACAGGGAGCACAGATACGCAGTATTTT	CASSFTGSTDTQYF
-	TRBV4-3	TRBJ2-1	TGCGCCAGCAGCCCCACCAGACTTGATGAGCAGTTCTTC	CASSPTRLDEQFF
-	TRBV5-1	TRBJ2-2	TGCGCCAGCAGCTTGGTCGACAGAAACACCGGGGAGCTGTTTTTT	CASSLVDRNTGELFF
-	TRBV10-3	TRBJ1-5	TGTGCCATCAGTGAGCGCGTCCAGGCGGGTCAGCCCCAGCATTTT	CAISERVQAGQPQHF
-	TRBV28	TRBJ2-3	TGTGCCAGCAGCTGGGTAGCGTTAATATCTAGCACAGATACGCAGTATTTT	CASSWVALISSTDTQYF
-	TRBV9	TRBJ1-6	TGTGCCAGCAGCGTAGCTACAGGGCAGGGTTCACCCCTCCACTTT	CASSVATGQGSPLHF
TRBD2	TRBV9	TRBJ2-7	TGTGCCAGCAGCGTAGGGGGAGGGGATACCGAGCAGTACTTC	CASSVGGGDTEQYF
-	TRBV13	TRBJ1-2	TGTGCCAGCAGCTGGGCAGGGACAAACTATGGCTACACCTTC	CASSWAGTNYGYTF
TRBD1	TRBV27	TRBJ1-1	TGTGCCAGCAGTACCGGACAGGTCAACACTGAAGCTTTCTTT	CASSTGQVNTEAFF
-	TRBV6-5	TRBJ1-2	TGTGCCAGCAGTCCACAGGATAACTATGGCTACACCTTC	CASSPQDNYGYTF
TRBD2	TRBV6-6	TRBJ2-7	TGTGCCAGCAGGGGGACTAGCGGGGGGGCCCCGGTCGAGCAGTACTTC	CASRGTSGGAPVEQYF
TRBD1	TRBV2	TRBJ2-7	TGTGCCAGCCTGCGACAGGGGGCCCACGAGCAGTACTTC	CASLRQGAHEQYF
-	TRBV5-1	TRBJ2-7	TGCGCCAGCAGCGCCCTACAGGGACCCTTGGAGCAGTACTTC	CASSALQGPLEQYF
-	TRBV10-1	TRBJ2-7	TGCGCCAGCAGTGAGTCGATTTGGAAGCAGGGCCTTCGGGACGAGCAGTACTTC	CASSESIWKQGLRDEQYF
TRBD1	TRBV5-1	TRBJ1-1	TGCGCCAGCAGGGGACAGGGTGGCACTGAAGCTTTCTTT	CASRGQGGTEAFF
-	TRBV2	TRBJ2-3	TGTGCCAGCAGTGAATTTAGCAGCACAGATACGCAGTATTTT	CASSEFSSTDTQYF
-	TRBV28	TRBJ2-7	TGTGCCAGCACTGTACCGGGACTCTCTACCTACGAGCAGTACTTC	CASTVPGLSTYEQYF
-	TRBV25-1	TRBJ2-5	TGTGCCAGCAGTGACCTGGAGGGTCCCCAAGAGACCCAGTACTTC	CASSDLEGPQETQYF
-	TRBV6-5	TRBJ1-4	TGTGCCAGCAGTATCTTGAGGCGGGAAAAACTGTTTTTT	CASSILRREKLFF
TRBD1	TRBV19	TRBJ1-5	TGTGCCAGTAGGCTGACAGGGGAACTTCAGCCCCAGCATTTT	CASRLTGELQPQHF
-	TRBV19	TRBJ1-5	TGTGCCAGTAGTATAGATCCGGAGGGTGATCAGCCCCAGCATTTT	CASSIDPEGDQPQHF
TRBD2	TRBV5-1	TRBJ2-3	TGCGCCAGCAGCTTGATACGCGGGAGAAGTTCAGATACGCAGTATTTT	CASSLIRGRSSDTQYF
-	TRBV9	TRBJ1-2	TGTGCCAGCAGCGTAGCTCGGGGGGCTGACTATGGCTACACCTTC	CASSVARGADYGYTF
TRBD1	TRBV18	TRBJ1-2	TGTGCCAGCTCACCCACAGGGGGCGCCGTCTATGGCTACACCTTC	CASSPTGGAVYGYTF
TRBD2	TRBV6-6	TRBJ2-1	TGTGCCAGCAGTTATACAACAGCGGGGGGACGGGATGAGCAGTTCTTC	CASSYTTAGGRDEQFF
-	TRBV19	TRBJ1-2	TGTGCCAGTAGTACGCGGGAGGGTGGCTACACCTTC	CASSTREGGYTF
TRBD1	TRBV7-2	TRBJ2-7	TGTGCCAGCAGCCGGGACAGGGAACACGAGCAGTACTTC	CASSRDREHEQYF
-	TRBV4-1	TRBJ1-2	TGCGCCAGCAGCCAAGATTCAGGACGGAGGATGCTTGGCTACACCTTC	CASSQDSGRRMLGYTF
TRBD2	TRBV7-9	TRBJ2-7	TGTGCCAGCAGTCTGAGGACTAGCGGGAGAGTGGCCTACGAGCAGTACTTC	CASSLRTSGRVAYEQYF
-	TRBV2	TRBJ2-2	TGTGCCAGCCAAGAATCCGGGGCCGGGGAGCTGTTTTTT	CASQESGAGELFF
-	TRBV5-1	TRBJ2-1	TGCGCCAGCAGCTTGCAGGTATTTTCCTACAATGAGCAGTTCTTC	CASSLQVFSYNEQFF
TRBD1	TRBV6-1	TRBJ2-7	TGTGCCAGCATAACCGGGACAGGCGCCTACGAGCAGTACTTC	CASITGTGAYEQYF
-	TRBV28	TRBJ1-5	TGTGCCAGCAGTTCTGGAGGGGAGGGCAATCAGCCCCAGCATTTT	CASSSGGEGNQPQHF
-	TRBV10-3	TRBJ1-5	TGTGCCATCAGTGAAGAGGTTAGCAATCAGCCCCAGCATTTT	CAISEEVSNQPQHF
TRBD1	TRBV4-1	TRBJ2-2	TGCGCCAGCAGCCACGACCGGACAGGGCGGACCGGGGAGCTGTTTTTT	CASSHDRTGRTGELFF
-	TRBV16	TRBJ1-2	TGTGCCAGCAGCGGACAGACTACTTCCTATGGCTACACCTTC	CASSGQTTSYGYTF
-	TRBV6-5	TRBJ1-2	TGTGCCAGCAGTTTTTCAAGCCGGGTGGCCCATGGCTACACCTTC	CASSFSSRVAHGYTF